This TCR beta chain appears in the sequencing data of a study of blood T cell repertoires in COVID-19. Study-level background: From T cells, B-cell-depleted T cells, or PBMCs came the material, which was cDNA or gDNA.

This CDR3 comprises 10 residues. The V end lost 6 bases, the J end lost 7 bases, and 6 bases lay between the germline ends. The V gene's germline CDR1 is KGHDR and CDR2 SFDVKD. The assay was immunoSEQ multiplex PCR, and TCRdb's table has in-frame clones only and misses some. The sample has about 210,000 clones, more than 75% seen once; the top ten hold 12%. V and J are TRBV24-1 and TRBJ2-7; a weak D match, TRBD2 (5 bases). The sequence derives from a woman aged 40 to 50 with acute or convalescent COVID-19. The sequenced sample consisted of peripheral blood. CDR3 bases: TGTGCCACCAGTACGGGGGAGCAGTACTTC. Protein: CATSTGEQYF.